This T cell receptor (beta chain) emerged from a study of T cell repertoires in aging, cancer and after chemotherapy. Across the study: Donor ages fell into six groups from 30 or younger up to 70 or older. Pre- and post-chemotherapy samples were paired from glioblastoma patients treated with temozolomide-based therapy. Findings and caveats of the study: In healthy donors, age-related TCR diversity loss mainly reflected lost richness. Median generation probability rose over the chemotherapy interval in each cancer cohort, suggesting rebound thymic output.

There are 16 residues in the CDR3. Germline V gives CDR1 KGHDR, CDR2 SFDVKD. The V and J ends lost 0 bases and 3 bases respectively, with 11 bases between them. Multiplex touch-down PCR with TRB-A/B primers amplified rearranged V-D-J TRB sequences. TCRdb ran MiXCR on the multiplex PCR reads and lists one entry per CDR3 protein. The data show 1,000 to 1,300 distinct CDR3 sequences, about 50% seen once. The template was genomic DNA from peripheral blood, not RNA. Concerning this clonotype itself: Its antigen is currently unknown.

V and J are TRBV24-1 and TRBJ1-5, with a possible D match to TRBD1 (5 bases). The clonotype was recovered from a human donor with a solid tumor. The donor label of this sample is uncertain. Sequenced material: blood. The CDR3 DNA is TGTGCCACCAGTGATTTGCGGCAGGGCCCCAATCAGCCCCAGCATTTT. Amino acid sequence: CATSDLRQGPNQPQHF.